The clone carrying this TCR beta chain was counted at least ten times. Germline CDR1 MGHDK, CDR2 SYGVNS. Trimming took off 2 bases at V and 2 bases at J, with 13 bases between the two ends. The CDR3 is 16 residues long. The data belong to a study of identical twins. TCRdb re-derived calls from the 5' RACE reads in MiXCR, one entry per CDR3 protein. This sample yields roughly 240,000 distinct CDR3 sequences, of which 7% to 8.5% are seen a single time; roughly 5% belongs to the top ten. The same sample was also used in a study of yellow fever vaccine responses in identical twins.

This rearrangement joins TRBV25-1 to TRBJ1-5; a possible D gene is TRBD1 (5 bases). Specimen: CD8+ T cells sorted from blood. The TCR was taken from a woman aged 18-29 years in good health. DNA for the CDR3: TGTGCCAGCAGTGAAGCCGGGTGGGGCGGCAATCAGCCCCAGCATTTT. Protein product: CASSEAGWGGNQPQHF.